The 6 T cell receptor beta chains reported below all come from one sample, sequenced in a study of blood T cells in healthy people across ages. Next came a second PCR, run for about 6 to 12 cycles, which used a sample-barcoded 5' primer along with a J-beta primer mix. TCRdb re-called the 5' RACE reads through MiXCR, storing one row per CDR3 protein. The sample includes hundreds of thousands of distinct CDR3 sequences, about 30% of them seen just once. Sequencing was carried out using blood. These receptors originate from a woman over 75 in good health.

Notes on this clonotype: A much larger clone lies one base from this, so it may be a read error. V is TRBV28 and J is TRBJ2-5; TRBD1 matches at 12 bases. The germline CDR1 and CDR2 sequences are MDHEN and SYDVKM. The CDR3 sequence is 15 residues long. CDR3 in amino acids: CASTHWDRGREAQYF. The CDR3 DNA follows: TGTGCCAGCACCCACTGGGACAGGGGGCGAGAGGCCCAGTACTTC.

This clonotype was observed many times. The J gene is TRBJ2-4, the V gene TRBV27; 8 nucleotides line up with TRBD1. This CDR3 comprises 15 residues. Trimming cost V 10 bases and J 1 base; bases outside gene matches: 9. Germline loops: CDR1 MNHEY, CDR2 SMNVEV (reference sequence). The CDR3 DNA is TGTGCCACCAGGGGGCAGGGTGAGGCCAAAAACATTCAGTACTTC. This gives the protein CATRGQGEAKNIQYF.

Ten or more counts support this clonotype. The J gene is TRBJ2-7, the V gene TRBV29-1, with D maybe TRBD2 (5 bases). This CDR3 is built from 13 residues. Trimming stripped 2 bases from V and 5 bases from J, with 13 bases between. Germline V gives CDR1 SQVTM, CDR2 ANQGSEA. CDR3 in DNA: TGCAGCGTTGAAAGTACTAGTCTCCACGAGCAGTACTTC. As protein: CSVESTSLHEQYF.

This clonotype occurred a few times. The rearrangement joins TRBV4-1 to TRBJ1-1; 8 bases are a match to TRBD1. CDR1 MGHRA and CDR2 YSYEKL come from the germline V gene. V gave up 5 bases and J gave up 11 bases; unmatched junction bases: 10. This CDR3 is 13 amino acids long. DNA for the CDR3: TGCGCCAGCAGCGAAAGACAGGGGCGCGCGGCTTTCTTT. It translates to CASSERQGRAAFF.

Ten or more counts support this clonotype. This chain joins TRBV20-1 and TRBJ2-6; D possibly corresponds to TRBD1 (6 bases). V lost 1 base, J lost 2 bases, and 6 bases lay in between. The CDR3 length is 14 residues. Germline CDR1 and CDR2: DFQATT and SNEGSKA (reference sequence). The CDR3 reads CSARAGAGANVLTF. Written as DNA, the CDR3 is TGCAGTGCTAGAGCAGGGGCTGGGGCCAACGTCCTGACTTTC.

The V gene is TRBV4-3, the J gene TRBJ2-3, with D unclear. The CDR3 is made up of 17 amino acids. CDR1 and CDR2 from the germline V gene are LGHNA and YSLEER. V lost 1 base and J lost 2, with 16 bases in between. In DNA, the CDR3 is TGCGCCAGCAGCCAAGGTCCGATACGGCCGGCCACAGATACGCAGTATTTT. Translating gives CASSQGPIRPATDTQYF.